The text below deals with one TCR beta chain. The antigen is not known. The method was immunoSEQ multiplex PCR; TCRdb's version includes in-frame clones alone and lacks a portion of them. Of 95,000 to 100,000 clones in the sample, around 72% were seen once. The V and J ends lost 0 bases and 1 base respectively, with 9 bases between them. The CDR3 is 15 amino acids. CDR1 SEHNR and CDR2 FQNEAQ come from the germline V gene (reference sequence). These data belong to a study of fetal regulatory T cell absence and autoimmunity. Turning to the study itself: The IPEX patients lacked clinical diabetes but had exocrine pancreas autoimmunity.

Points from the study as a whole: Cord blood and pancreas showed broadly similar TRB gene family usage.

The sample consisted of pancreas tissue. V gene TRBV7-9 combines with J gene TRBJ1-1; the D gene is possibly TRBD1 (5 bases). The TCR sequence derives from a male donor with IPEX syndrome. DNA for the CDR3: TGTGCCAGCAGCTTAGCCCTAACAGGGAACACTGAAGCTTTCTTT. It yields the protein CASSLALTGNTEAFF.